Below are 4 T cell receptor beta chains sequenced from a single sample in a study of cytomegalovirus exposure and HLA in healthy donors. The study ran its PCR with 60 Vbeta and 13 Jbeta primers. Sequencing was performed with immunoSEQ multiplex PCR; in TCRdb, only in-frame clones are kept and a portion is missing. The sample lists 150,000 to 180,000 clones; 60% to 85% were seen once. The sample comprised PBMCs. These receptors all stem from a middle-aged woman in good health and CMV-seronegative.

This chain joins TRBV2 and TRBJ2-3; 7 nucleotides match TRBD1. The trim removed 6 bases at V and 1 base at J, leaving 7 bases unmatched. Per germline, CDR1 SNHLY and CDR2 FYNNEI. This CDR3 contains 15 residues. The CDR3 sequence is CASREQGWGTDTQYF. For the CDR3, the DNA is TGTGCCAGCAGAGAACAGGGGTGGGGCACAGATACGCAGTATTTT.

The J gene is TRBJ1-4, the V gene TRBV6-5; no clear D. The length of the CDR3 is 15 residues. With 2 bases removed from V and 0 bases from J, the gap between germline ends came to 7 bases. Looked up from germline, CDR1 is MNHEY and CDR2 is SVGAGI. The DNA of the CDR3 is TGTGCCAGCAGTTACGGGGAGGCAACTAATGAAAAACTGTTTTTT. Its translation is CASSYGEATNEKLFF.

The rearrangement links TRBV10-3 to TRBJ1-2, with D possibly TRBD1 on 6 matching bases. The CDR3 loop spans 12 amino acids. In germline, CDR1 is ENHRY, CDR2 SYGVKD. V was clipped by 10 bases and J by 3 bases, with 12 bases between them. The CDR3 sequence: CATNRADYGYTF. The CDR3 DNA sequence: TGTGCCACTAACAGGGCGGACTATGGCTACACCTTC.

The chain combines TRBV30 with TRBJ2-2; 7 nucleotides agree with TRBD2. Germline assignment: CDR1 GTSNPN and CDR2 SVGIG (reference sequence). The CDR3 length is 19 residues. V trimming: 1 base; J trimming: 2 bases; junction bases outside the gene matches: 16. The CDR3 spells CAWSAPGVLAGLNTGELFF. CDR3 nucleotide sequence: TGTGCCTGGAGTGCACCGGGGGTGTTAGCGGGCCTCAACACCGGGGAGCTGTTTTTT.